This T cell receptor (beta chain) was identified during a study of blood T cell repertoires in COVID-19. Turning to the study itself: Sites across the United States, Italy and Spain contributed samples from acute and convalescent COVID-19. Sample material is recorded as cDNA or gDNA derived from T cells, B-cell-depleted T cells, or PBMCs.

After removal of 6 bases from V and 0 bases from J, the junction contained 4 bases not matched to a gene. Per germline, CDR1 KGHSH and CDR2 LQKENI. The CDR3 totals 14 residues. Measured with immunoSEQ multiplex PCR; TCRdb has only the in-frame clones, and not every one. This table holds hundreds of thousands of clones, approximately 82% found once. Comments on this clone: This specimen includes other DNA sequences encoding the same CDR3.

The sample was peripheral blood. The chain is built from TRBV18 and TRBJ1-1; the match to TRBD1 covers 7 bases. The clonotype was recovered from a woman older than 75 with acute or convalescent COVID-19. The CDR3 DNA reads TGTGCCAGCTCCAGACAGGGAATGAACACTGAAGCTTTCTTT. Translation gives CASSRQGMNTEAFF.